The rows below give T cell receptor beta chains drawn from one sample of a study of breast tumors, draining lymph nodes, adjacent tissues. TCRdb re-called the multiplex PCR reads through MiXCR, storing one row per CDR3 protein. The sample lists approximately 21,000 distinct CDR3 sequences, roughly two fifths seen once, with less than 25% in the top ten. Sequenced input: breast tumor tissue. These receptors all stem from a female donor with breast cancer. Some clones in this sample may be carry-over from other donors' samples. Both conserved end residues are part of each CDR3. A D gene is named only where the DNA matches it firmly. Clone size appears in some rows only: once, few, many, or a class for an expanded clone.

CDR3 DNA	CDR3 protein	D gene	J gene	clone size	V gene
TGTGCCAGCAGCCCTACAATGGGGACATTCCTCTTGAGCTCCTACGAGCAGTACTTC	CASSPTMGTFLLSSYEQYF	.	TRBJ2-7	many	TRBV5-8
TGTGCCAGCAGCATGGGACAGGGCCCTGGGGGCTACACCTTC	CASSMGQGPGGYTF	TRBD1	TRBJ1-2	once	TRBV6-5
TGTGCCAGCAGCTCAGGTCCGAACACCGGGGAGCTGTTTTTT	CASSSGPNTGELFF	.	TRBJ2-2	many	TRBV7-2
TGTGCCTGGAGTGGGGACAGACTAGACTACGAGCAGTACTTC	CAWSGDRLDYEQYF	.	TRBJ2-7	many	TRBV30
TGTTCCTGCAGCCCAGGGACTAGCGGAACCTACGAGCAGTACTTC	CSCSPGTSGTYEQYF	TRBD2	TRBJ2-7	.	TRBV7-6
TGTGCCAGCAGCGTTGACAGCAGTTATGGCTACACCTTC	CASSVDSSYGYTF	.	TRBJ1-2	.	TRBV7-2
TGCGCCAGCAGCCAAGACTCTAGCGTCCCGTCCTACAATGAGCAGTTCTTC	CASSQDSSVPSYNEQFF	.	TRBJ2-1	many	TRBV4-3
TGTGCCAGCACGATAAATTCACCCCTCCACTTT	CASTINSPLHF	.	TRBJ1-6	many	TRBV2
TGTGCCAGCAGCTTACTGGTTCCGGGGGGGGCGGAGACCCAGTACTTC	CASSLLVPGGAETQYF	TRBD2	TRBJ2-5	.	TRBV11-2
TGTGCCAGCAGTCGGACTAGCGGGAGGGCCAATGAGCAGTTCTTC	CASSRTSGRANEQFF	TRBD2	TRBJ2-1	.	TRBV6-6
TGCGCCAGCAGCTTGACCGAGGGGGGCACCCCCTCCTACGAGCAGTGCTTC	CASSLTEGGTPSYEQCF	.	TRBJ2-7	.	TRBV5-1
TGTGCCAGCAGCCGCTCCCAGGGGTCCGGGACTGGAAACACCATATATTTT	CASSRSQGSGTGNTIYF	.	TRBJ1-3	.	TRBV2
TGTGCCAGCAGCTGGGGTGGGGGGGGGGGGGATACGCAGTATTTT	CASSWGGGGGDTQYF	TRBD2	TRBJ2-3	.	TRBV7-2
TGTGCCTGGAGTTTCCACGCCACTTACAATGAGCAGTTCTTC	CAWSFHATYNEQFF	.	TRBJ2-1	many	TRBV30
TGTGCCAGCAGCCAAGAGGGGGGGACCCACGAGCAGTACTTC	CASSQEGGTHEQYF	.	TRBJ2-7	many	TRBV7-3
TGTGCCAGCTCCGCAGGGGGCGAAGAGACCCAGTACTTC	CASSAGGEETQYF	TRBD1	TRBJ2-5	many	TRBV18
TGTGCCAGCAGTGCATCCGGACAGGGCAATTCACCCCTCCACTTT	CASSASGQGNSPLHF	TRBD1	TRBJ1-6	many	TRBV9
TGTGCCAGCAGCCTCGAGGACTACCCGACGCTGTTTTTT	CASSLEDYPTLFF	.	TRBJ2-2	many	TRBV4-2
TGTGCCAGCAGCTTTTACGCGGCAGGGGGATCCGTCCGAACTCCTTACGAGCAGTACTTC	CASSFYAAGGSVRTPYEQYF	TRBD1	TRBJ2-7	many	TRBV11-2
TGCAGTGCTAGAGCCGCGGGACGCGCGAACACCGGGGAGCTGTTTTTT	CSARAAGRANTGELFF	.	TRBJ2-2	.	TRBV20-1
TGTGCCTGGACCTCCGGGACTAGCTCCTACAATGAGCAGTTCTTC	CAWTSGTSSYNEQFF	TRBD2	TRBJ2-1	many	TRBV30
TGTGCCAGCAGCCCCGAGGGCGCATATGGAAACACCATATATTTT	CASSPEGAYGNTIYF	.	TRBJ1-3	.	TRBV11-2
TGTGCCAGCAGAGGACTAGCGGCCGTCTACGAGCAGTACTTC	CASRGLAAVYEQYF	TRBD2	TRBJ2-7	.	TRBV6-2/TRBV6-3
TGTGCCAGCAGCCTCGGGGATTATACATATGGCTACACCTTC	CASSLGDYTYGYTF	.	TRBJ1-2	many	TRBV7-9
TGTGCCAGCAGCTTATCCTACAATGAGCAGTTCTTC	CASSLSYNEQFF	.	TRBJ2-1	.	TRBV11-2
TGTGCCAGCAGCCGCGGGACAGTCAATCAGCCCCAGCATTTT	CASSRGTVNQPQHF	TRBD1	TRBJ1-5	.	TRBV6-2/TRBV6-3